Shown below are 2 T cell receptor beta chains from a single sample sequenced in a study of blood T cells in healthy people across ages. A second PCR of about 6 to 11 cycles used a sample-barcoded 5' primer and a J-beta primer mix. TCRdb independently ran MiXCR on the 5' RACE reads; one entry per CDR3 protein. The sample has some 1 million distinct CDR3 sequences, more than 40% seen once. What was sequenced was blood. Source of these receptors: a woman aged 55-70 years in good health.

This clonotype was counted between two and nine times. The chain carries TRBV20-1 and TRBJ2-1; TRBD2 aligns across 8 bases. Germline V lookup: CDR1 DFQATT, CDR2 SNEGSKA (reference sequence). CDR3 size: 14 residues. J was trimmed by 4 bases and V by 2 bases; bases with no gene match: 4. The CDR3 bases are TGCAGTGCTAGAAGGGTAGCGGGGTACAATGAGCAGTTCTTC. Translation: CSARRVAGYNEQFF.

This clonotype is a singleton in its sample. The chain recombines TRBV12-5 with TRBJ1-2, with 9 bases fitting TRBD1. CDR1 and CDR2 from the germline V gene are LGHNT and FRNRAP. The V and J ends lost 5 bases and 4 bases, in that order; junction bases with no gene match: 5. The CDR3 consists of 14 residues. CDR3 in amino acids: CASGLTGGGYGYTF. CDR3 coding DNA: TGTGCTAGTGGTCTAACAGGGGGCGGCTATGGCTACACCTTC. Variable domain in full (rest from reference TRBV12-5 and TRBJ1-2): DARVTQTPRHKVTEMGQEVTMRCQPILGHNTVFWYRQTMMQGLELLAYFRNRAPLDDSGMPKDRFSAEMPDATLATLKIQPSEPRDSAVYFCASGLTGGGYGYTFGSGTRLTVV.